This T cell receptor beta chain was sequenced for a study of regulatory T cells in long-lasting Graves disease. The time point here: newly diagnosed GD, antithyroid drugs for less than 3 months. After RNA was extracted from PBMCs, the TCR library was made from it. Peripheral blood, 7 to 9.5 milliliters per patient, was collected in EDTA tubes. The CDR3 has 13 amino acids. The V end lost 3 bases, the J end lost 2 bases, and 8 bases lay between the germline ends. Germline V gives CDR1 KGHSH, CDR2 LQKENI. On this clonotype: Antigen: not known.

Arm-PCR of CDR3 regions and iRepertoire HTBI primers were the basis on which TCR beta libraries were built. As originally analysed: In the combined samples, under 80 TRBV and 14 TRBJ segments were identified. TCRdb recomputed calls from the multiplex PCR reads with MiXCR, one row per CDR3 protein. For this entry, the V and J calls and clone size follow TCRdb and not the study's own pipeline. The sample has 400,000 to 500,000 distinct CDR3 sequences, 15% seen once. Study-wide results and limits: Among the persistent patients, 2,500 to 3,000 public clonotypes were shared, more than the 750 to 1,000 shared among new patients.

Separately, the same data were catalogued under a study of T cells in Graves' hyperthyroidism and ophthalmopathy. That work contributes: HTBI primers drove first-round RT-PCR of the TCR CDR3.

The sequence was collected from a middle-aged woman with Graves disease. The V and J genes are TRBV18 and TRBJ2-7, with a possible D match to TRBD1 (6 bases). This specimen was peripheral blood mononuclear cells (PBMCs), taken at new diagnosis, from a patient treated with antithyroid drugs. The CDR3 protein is CASSPDRPYEQYF. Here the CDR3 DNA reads TGTGCCAGCTCACCGGACAGACCCTACGAGCAGTACTTC.